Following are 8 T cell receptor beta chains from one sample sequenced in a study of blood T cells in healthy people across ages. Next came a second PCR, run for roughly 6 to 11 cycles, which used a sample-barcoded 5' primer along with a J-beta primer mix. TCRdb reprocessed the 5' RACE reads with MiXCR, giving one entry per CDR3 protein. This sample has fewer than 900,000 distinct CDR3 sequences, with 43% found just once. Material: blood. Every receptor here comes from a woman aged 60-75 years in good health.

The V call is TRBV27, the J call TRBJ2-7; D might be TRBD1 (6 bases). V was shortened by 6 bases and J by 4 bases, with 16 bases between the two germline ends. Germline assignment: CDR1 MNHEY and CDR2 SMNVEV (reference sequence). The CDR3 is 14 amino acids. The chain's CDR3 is CASRGAGMGYEQYF. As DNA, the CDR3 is TGTGCCAGCAGGGGGGCAGGGATGGGGTACGAGCAGTACTTC.

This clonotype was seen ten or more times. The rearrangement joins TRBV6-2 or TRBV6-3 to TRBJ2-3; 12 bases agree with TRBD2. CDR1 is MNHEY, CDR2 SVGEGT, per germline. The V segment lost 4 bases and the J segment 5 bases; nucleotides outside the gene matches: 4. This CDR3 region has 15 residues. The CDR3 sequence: CASSSMTSGGDTQYF. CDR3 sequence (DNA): TGTGCCAGCAGTTCCATGACTAGCGGGGGAGATACGCAGTATTTT.

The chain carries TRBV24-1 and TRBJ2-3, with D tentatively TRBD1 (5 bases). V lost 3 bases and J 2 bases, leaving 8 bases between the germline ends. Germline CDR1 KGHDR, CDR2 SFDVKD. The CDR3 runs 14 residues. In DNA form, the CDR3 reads TGTGCCACCAGTGATCAGGGTTTCACAGATACGCAGTATTTT. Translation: CATSDQGFTDTQYF.

The CDR3 bases are TGTGCCAGCAGCCGAAGGACTCCGGAGCAGTACTTC. Translation gives CASSRRTPEQYF. The chain employs TRBV6-2 or TRBV6-3 and TRBJ2-5; a possible D gene is TRBD2 (5 bases). The V end lost 6 bases, the J end lost 11 bases, and 16 bases lay between the germline ends. This CDR3 region has 12 residues. CDR1 and CDR2 (germline): MNHEY, SVGEGT.

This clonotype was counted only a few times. In DNA form, the CDR3 reads TGTGCCAGCAGTCACCGACAGGGTCGCGACTTTTTGTATTCACCCCTCCACTTT. This translates into CASSHRQGRDFLYSPLHF. The rearrangement joins TRBV27 to TRBJ1-6; TRBD1 aligns across 7 bases. CDR1 is MNHEY and CDR2 is SMNVEV in the germline V gene (reference sequence). The V gene end was trimmed by 5 bases and the J gene end by 8 bases; junction bases not matched to a gene: 18. The CDR3 is 18 residues long.

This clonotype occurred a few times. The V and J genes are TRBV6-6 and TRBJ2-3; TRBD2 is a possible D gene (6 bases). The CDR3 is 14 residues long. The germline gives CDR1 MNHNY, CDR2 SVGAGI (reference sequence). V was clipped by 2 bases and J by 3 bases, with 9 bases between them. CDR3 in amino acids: CASSYGGTTDTQYF. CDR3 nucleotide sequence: TGTGCCAGCAGTTACGGGGGGACTACAGATACGCAGTATTTT.

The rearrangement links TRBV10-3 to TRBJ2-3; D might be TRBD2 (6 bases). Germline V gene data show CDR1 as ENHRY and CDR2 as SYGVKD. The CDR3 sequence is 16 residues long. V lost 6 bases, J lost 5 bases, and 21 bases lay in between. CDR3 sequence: CAIRRGGPRVEDTQYF. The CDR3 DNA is TGTGCCATCAGGAGGGGAGGCCCGAGGGTTGAAGATACGCAGTATTTT.

CDR3 DNA: TGCAGTGCTAGACGGGCTAGCGGTTTAACAGATACGCAGTATTTT. Its protein product is CSARRASGLTDTQYF. The V call is TRBV20-1, the J call TRBJ2-3; 7 bases agree with TRBD2. The CDR3 runs to 15 residues. Germline lookup yields CDR1 DFQATT and CDR2 SNEGSKA (reference sequence). After removal of 2 bases from V and 3 bases from J, the junction contained 8 bases not matched to a gene.